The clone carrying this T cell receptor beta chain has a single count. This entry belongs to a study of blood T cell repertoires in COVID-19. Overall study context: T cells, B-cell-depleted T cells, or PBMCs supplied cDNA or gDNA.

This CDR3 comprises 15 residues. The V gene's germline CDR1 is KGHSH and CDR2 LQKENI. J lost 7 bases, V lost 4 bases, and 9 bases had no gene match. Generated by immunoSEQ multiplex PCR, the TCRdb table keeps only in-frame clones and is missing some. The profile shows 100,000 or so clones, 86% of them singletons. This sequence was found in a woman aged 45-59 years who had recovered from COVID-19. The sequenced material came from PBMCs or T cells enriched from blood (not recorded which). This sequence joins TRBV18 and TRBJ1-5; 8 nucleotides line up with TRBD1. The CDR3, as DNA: TGTGCCAGCTCACGAGGACAGGGAGGGAGGCAGCCCCAGCATTTT. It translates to CASSRGQGGRQPQHF.